This T cell receptor beta chain was recorded in a study of T cells in Graves' hyperthyroidism and ophthalmopathy. This clonotype was seen more than once but under ten times. The germline V gene has CDR1 SGHTA and CDR2 FQGNSA. This CDR3 is 14 amino acids long. Trimming shortened V by 4 bases and J by 0 bases, and 9 bases separated the two germline ends. Amplification of TCR beta CDR3 regions was performed using RNA transcripts as template. With the HTBI primer set, the TCR CDR3 went through a first round of RT-PCR. In TCRdb, the multiplex PCR reads were re-called with MiXCR into one record per CDR3 protein. Of some 490,000 distinct CDR3 sequences listed, 15% to 20% are singletons. Every diagnosis used clinical symptoms, serum thyroxine and TRAb, thyroid ultrasound and orbital computed tomography.

The chain couples TRBV7-2 to TRBJ1-1, with no clear D. The sequenced material came from blood. The source is a woman in her twenties or thirties with Graves' ophthalmopathy. The CDR3 region has the DNA TGTGCCAGCAGCTCGGTGGCCATGAACACTGAAGCTTTCTTT. This sequence encodes CASSSVAMNTEAFF.